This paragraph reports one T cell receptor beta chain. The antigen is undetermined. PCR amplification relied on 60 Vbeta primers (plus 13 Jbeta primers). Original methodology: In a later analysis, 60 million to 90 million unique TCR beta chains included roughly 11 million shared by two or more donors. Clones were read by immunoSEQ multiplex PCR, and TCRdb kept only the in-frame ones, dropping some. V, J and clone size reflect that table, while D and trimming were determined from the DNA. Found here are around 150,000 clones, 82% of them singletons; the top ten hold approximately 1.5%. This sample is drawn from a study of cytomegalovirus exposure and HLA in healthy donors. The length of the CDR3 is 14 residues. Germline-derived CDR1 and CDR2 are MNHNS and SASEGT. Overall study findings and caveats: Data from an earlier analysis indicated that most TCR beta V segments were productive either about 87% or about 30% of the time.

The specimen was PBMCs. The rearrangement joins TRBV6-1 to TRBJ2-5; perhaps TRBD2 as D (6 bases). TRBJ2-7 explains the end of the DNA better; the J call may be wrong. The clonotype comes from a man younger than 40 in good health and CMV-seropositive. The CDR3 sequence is CASGDWGSSYEQYF. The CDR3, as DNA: TGTGCCAGCGGGGACTGGGGGAGCTCCTACGAGCAGTACTTC.